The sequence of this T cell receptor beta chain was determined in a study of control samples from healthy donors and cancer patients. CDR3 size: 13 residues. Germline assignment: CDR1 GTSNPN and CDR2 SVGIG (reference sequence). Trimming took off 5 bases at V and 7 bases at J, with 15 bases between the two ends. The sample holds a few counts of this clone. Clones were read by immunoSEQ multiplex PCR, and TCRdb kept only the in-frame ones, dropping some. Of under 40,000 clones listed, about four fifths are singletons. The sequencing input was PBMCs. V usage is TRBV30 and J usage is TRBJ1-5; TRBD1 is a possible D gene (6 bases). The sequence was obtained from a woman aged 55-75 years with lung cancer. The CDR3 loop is CAWQRGAGQPQHF. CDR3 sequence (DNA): TGTGCCTGGCAGAGGGGGGCCGGGCAGCCCCAGCATTTT.